The 7 T cell receptor beta chains below come from one sample, sequenced in a study of blood T cell repertoires in COVID-19. Sequencing was performed with immunoSEQ multiplex PCR; in TCRdb, only in-frame clones are kept and a portion is missing. The repertoire includes some 240,000 clones, over 75% of them detected once, and 2.5% to 3.5% sits in the top ten. Sample: PBMCs or T cells enriched from blood (not recorded which). The receptors were gathered from a woman in her thirties or forties who had been exposed to COVID-19.

This rearrangement joins TRBV5-1 to TRBJ2-7, with 10 bases identical to TRBD1. The trim removed 4 bases at V and 3 bases at J, leaving 4 bases unmatched. Germline V gene lookup returns CDR1 SGHRS and CDR2 YFSETQ. The CDR3 length is 14 residues. CDR3 nucleotide sequence: TGCGCCAGCAGCCCAGACAGGGGGCTCTACGAGCAGTACTTC. Protein: CASSPDRGLYEQYF.

The chain links TRBV28 to TRBJ2-7; 9 bases match TRBD1. Germline V gene sequence: CDR1 MDHEN, CDR2 SYDVKM. The CDR3 has 16 residues. V lost 4 bases and J lost 6; bases outside the gene matches: 13. CDR3: CASSYNSPGTGPEQYF. CDR3 sequence (DNA): TGTGCCAGCAGTTATAACTCTCCCGGGACAGGGCCCGAGCAGTACTTC.

The rearrangement joins TRBV19 to TRBJ2-4, with D perhaps matching TRBD2 (5 bases). This CDR3 has 14 residues. Looked up from germline, CDR1 is LNHDA and CDR2 is SQIVND (reference sequence). V dropped 10 bases and J dropped 6 bases, with 19 bases sitting between them. DNA of the CDR3: TGTGCCACCCGGGCCGCCGGGGAAGGAAACATTCAGTACTTC. Translated, it gives CATRAAGEGNIQYF.

The chain combines TRBV5-1 with TRBJ1-4; weak D call: TRBD1 (6 bases). Per the germline V gene, CDR1 is SGHRS and CDR2 is YFSETQ. The V end lost 4 bases, the J end lost 6 bases, and 13 bases lay between the germline ends. CDR3 length: 14 residues. Here the CDR3 reads CASSLGGRYEKLFF. In nucleotides, the CDR3 is TGCGCCAGCAGCCTTGGGGGCCGGTATGAAAAACTGTTTTTT.

This sequence joins TRBV6-4 and TRBJ2-5; perhaps TRBD2 as D (7 bases). Trimming left V 6 bases short and J 4 bases short, with 15 bases between. Germline loops: CDR1 MRHNA, CDR2 SNTAGT. The CDR3 sequence is 14 residues long. CDR3 region: CASSPGGASETQYF. The CDR3 DNA is TGTGCCAGCAGCCCTGGGGGGGCCTCAGAGACCCAGTACTTC.

V is TRBV9 and J is TRBJ1-1; D gene ambiguous. V was shortened by 0 bases and J by 4 bases, with 10 bases between the two germline ends. The CDR3 has 14 residues. CDR1 and CDR2 (germline): SGDLS, YYNGEE. CDR3 protein: CASSVEPSGTEAFF. CDR3 bases: TGTGCCAGCAGCGTAGAGCCGAGTGGCACTGAAGCTTTCTTT.

This chain connects TRBV28 to TRBJ1-1, with a tentative D call TRBD1 (6 bases). The ends were cut back, 7 bases at V and 1 base at J, with 13 bases in the middle. The germline gives CDR1 MDHEN, CDR2 SYDVKM. The CDR3 length is 14 residues. CDR3 amino acids: CASTDPTGNTEAFF. DNA for the CDR3: TGTGCCAGCACCGACCCGACAGGGAACACTGAAGCTTTCTTT.